This T cell receptor (beta chain) is drawn from a study of early T cells in non-severe SARS-CoV-2 infection listed by TCRdb under 2021. Some background on the complete study: Because TCR sequencing was done on bulk RNA from unsorted whole blood, the alpha and beta chains could not be paired.

The library relied on 5' RACE. This sample was sequenced with a NextSeq 500. The TCR library protocol attached unique molecular identifiers to individual cDNA molecules to correct for sequencing error and PCR bias. Both TCR alpha and beta chains were sequenced, and tight co-correlation was observed between alpha and beta sequence abundances in each sample. The published analysis was carried out like this. Decombinator V4 was used to perform V gene, J gene and CDR3 annotation of TCR sequences. TCRs were defined as expanded if a significant change between any two time points was detected under a Poisson model with p below 0.0001. TCR abundances were normalised to the total number of TCRs sequenced per sample and were expressed as counts per million. A search of VDJdb, accessed on 1 November 2021, was run for TCRs annotated to CMV, EBV and SARS-CoV-2, with TCRs annotated for multiple antigens excluded. The raw public reads went through TCRdb reprocessing: fastp at Q25, MiXCR clone calling, in-frame beta chains kept. Each record represents a unique CDR3 protein, reported with the most common genes and DNA among its rows. TCRdb's processing, not the authors', yielded these V and J calls. The table for this sample lists about 37,000 distinct CDR3 sequences; roughly 5.7% of them were counted only once. The top ten clonotypes cover 6% of the sample.

Study-wide conclusions, independent of this receptor: VDJdb matching was skewed toward anti-spike CD8 responses and likely underestimated virus-specific expansions, missing private and CD4 specificities.

This clonotype has at least ten counts. Its antigen is unknown. There are no base qualities to consult, and no much larger clone falls within one base. This was a case-control study nested in a cohort of healthcare workers in London, UK, who had nasopharyngeal swab PCR tests and blood samples taken every week. Healthcare workers were recruited during the week of the UK lockdown, between 23 and 31 March 2020, and followed weekly for up to 16 weeks. The receptor's source is an adult who was a healthcare worker with PCR-confirmed SARS-CoV-2 infection or an uninfected control (not recorded which). The material sequenced was whole blood, taken at baseline.

In nucleotides, the sequence is TGTGCCAGCAGCTTAGGGTGGGACGACCGCTCTGGGGCCAACGTCCTGACTTTC. It specifies CASSLGWDDRSGANVLTF. The chain is made from TRBV7-9 and TRBJ2-6, with the D segment possibly TRBD1 or TRBD2, each aligning over 5 bases. V and J are truncated by 1 base and 0 bases respectively, leaving an intervening sequence of 13 bases. The CDR3 sequence holds 18 residues, the cysteine and phenylalanine included. The retained sequence is limited to the CDR3, 54 bases, with the frame set at the first base. Per the germline V gene (reference sequence), SEHNR is the CDR1 and FQNEAQ is the CDR2.